Reported below is one TCR beta chain. The target antigen is unknown. The CDR3 spans 14 residues. CDR1 is SGHVS, CDR2 FNYEAQ, per germline. Trimming removed 5 bases at V and 2 bases at J, with 9 bases between. A single record per CDR3 protein comes from TCRdb applying MiXCR to the reads. Seen here are fewer than 1,000,000 distinct CDR3 sequences, about a third observed once, and the top ten hold 13%. The record originates from a study of T cell repertoires in cytomegalovirus infection. At the level of the study: It was recently identified HLA-C-restricted and well-studied HLA-B-restricted CMV epitopes that the study used.

The source material was cultured CD8+ T cells from PBMCs, sampled from culture after CMV antigen stimulation. V gene TRBV7-6 combines with J gene TRBJ1-4, with no clear D. The sequence was obtained from a human donor in good health (CMV status not recorded). Some clones in this sample may be carry-over from other donors' samples. In DNA form, the CDR3 reads TGTGCCAGCAGCCCCTTCGGGACTAATGAAAAACTGTTTTTT. Translated: CASSPFGTNEKLFF.